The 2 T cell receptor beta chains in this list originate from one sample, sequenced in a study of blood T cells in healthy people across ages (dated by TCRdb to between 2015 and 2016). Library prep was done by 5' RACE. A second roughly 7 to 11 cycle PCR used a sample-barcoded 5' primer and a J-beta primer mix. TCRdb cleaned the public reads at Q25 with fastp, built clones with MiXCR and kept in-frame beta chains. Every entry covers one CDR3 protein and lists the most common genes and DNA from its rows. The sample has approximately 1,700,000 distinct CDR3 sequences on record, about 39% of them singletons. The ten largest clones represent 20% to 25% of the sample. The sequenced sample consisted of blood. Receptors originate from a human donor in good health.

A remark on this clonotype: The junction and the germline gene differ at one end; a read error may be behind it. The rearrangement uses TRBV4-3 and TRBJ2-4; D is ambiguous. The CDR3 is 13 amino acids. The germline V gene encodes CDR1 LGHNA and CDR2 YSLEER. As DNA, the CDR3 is TGCGCCAGCAGCCAAGATCAGAAAAGCATTCAGTACTTC. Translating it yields CASSQDQKSIQYF.

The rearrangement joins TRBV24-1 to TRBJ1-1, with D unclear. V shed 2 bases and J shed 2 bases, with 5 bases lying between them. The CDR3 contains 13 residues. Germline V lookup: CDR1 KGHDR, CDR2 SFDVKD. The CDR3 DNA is TGTGCCACCAGTGATTCCCTAAACACTGAAGCTTTCTTT. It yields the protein CATSDSLNTEAFF.